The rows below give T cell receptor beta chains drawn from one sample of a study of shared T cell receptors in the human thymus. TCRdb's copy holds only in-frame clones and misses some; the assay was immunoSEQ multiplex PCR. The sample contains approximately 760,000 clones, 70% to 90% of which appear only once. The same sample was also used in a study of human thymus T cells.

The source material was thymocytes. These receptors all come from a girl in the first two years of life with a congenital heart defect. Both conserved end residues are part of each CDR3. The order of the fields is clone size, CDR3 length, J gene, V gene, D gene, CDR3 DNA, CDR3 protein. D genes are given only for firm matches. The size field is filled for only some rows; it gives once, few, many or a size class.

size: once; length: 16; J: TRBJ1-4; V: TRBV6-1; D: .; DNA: TGTGCCAGCAGTGAACGTTTCGGGAAAGGCGATGAAAAACTGTTTTTT; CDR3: CASSERFGKGDEKLFF
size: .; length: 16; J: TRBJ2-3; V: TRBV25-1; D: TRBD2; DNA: TGTGCCAGCAATGGGACTAGCGGGGCGAGAACAGATACGCAGTATTTT; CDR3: CASNGTSGARTDTQYF
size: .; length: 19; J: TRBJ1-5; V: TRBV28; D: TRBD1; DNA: TGTGCCAGCACCAACCCAAGGGACAGGGGAATGGGTATCAATCAGCCCCAGCATTTT; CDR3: CASTNPRDRGMGINQPQHF
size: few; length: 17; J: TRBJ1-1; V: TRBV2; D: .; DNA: TGTGCCAGCAGTGAAAGGACAGAATTCCCCATGAACACTGAAGCTTTCTTT; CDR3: CASSERTEFPMNTEAFF
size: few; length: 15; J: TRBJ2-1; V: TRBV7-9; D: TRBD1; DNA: TGTGCCGAGAGGACAGGGGGCGTCTCCTACAATGAGCAGTTCTTC; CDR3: CAERTGGVSYNEQFF
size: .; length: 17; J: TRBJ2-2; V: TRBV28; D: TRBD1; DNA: TGTGCCAGCAGTCCCTCCCCGGACAGGGGGCGCGGCGGGGAGCTGTTTTTT; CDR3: CASSPSPDRGRGGELFF
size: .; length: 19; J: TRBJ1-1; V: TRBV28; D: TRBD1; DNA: TGTGCCAGCAGTTTATGCCCCCCCAACCGACAGGGGGTTTACACTGAAGCTTTCTTT; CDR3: CASSLCPPNRQGVYTEAFF
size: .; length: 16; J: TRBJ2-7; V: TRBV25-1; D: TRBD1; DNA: TGTGCCAGCAGTGCGGTACTACAGGGGGCCCCCTACGAGCAGTACTTC; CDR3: CASSAVLQGAPYEQYF
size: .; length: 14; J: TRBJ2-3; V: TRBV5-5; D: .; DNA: TGTGCCAGCAGCTTGGGTGGGGCGCCAGATACGCAGTATTTT; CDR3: CASSLGGAPDTQYF
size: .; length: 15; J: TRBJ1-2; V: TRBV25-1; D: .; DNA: TGTGCCAGCAGTGAGGGAAACGGAGGCTTCGGTGGCTACACCTTC; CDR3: CASSEGNGGFGGYTF
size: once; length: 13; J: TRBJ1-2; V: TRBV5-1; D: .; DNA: TGCGCCAGCAGCTTGGCCCACTTCTATGGCTACACCTTC; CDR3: CASSLAHFYGYTF
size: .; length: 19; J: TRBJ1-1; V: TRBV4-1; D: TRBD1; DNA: TGCGCCAGCAGCCAGGATCGGACAGGGGGCCACAAATTGAACACTGAAGCTTTCTTT; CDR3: CASSQDRTGGHKLNTEAFF
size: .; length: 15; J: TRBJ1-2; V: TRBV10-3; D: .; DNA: TGTGCCATCAGTGAATCGGATGGAGCTAACTATGGCTACACCTTC; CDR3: CAISESDGANYGYTF
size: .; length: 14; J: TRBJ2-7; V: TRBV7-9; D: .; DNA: TGTGCCAGCAGCCGGCTAAGGAGCTCCTACGAGCAGTACTTC; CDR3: CASSRLRSSYEQYF
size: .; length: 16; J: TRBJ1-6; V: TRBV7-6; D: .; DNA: TGTGCCAGCAGCCCCGAGGTAACGAAGTATAATTCACCCCTCCACTTT; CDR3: CASSPEVTKYNSPLHF
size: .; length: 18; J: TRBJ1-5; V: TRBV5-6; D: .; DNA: TGTGCCAGCAGCTTGGGGGACTCACAAAGAGGGAGCAATCAGCCCCAGCATTTT; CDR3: CASSLGDSQRGSNQPQHF
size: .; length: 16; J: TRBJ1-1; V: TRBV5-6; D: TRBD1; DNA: TGTGCCAGCAGCTTGGGGACAGGGGGCTGGGACACTGAAGCTTTCTTT; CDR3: CASSLGTGGWDTEAFF
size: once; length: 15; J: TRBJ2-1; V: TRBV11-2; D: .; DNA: TGTGCCAGCAGCTTGACTTGGCTCACCTACAATGAGCAGTTCTTC; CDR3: CASSLTWLTYNEQFF
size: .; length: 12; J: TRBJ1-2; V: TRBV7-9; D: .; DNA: TGTGCCAGCAGCCGCCCGCCGGGGATCTACACCTTC; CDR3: CASSRPPGIYTF
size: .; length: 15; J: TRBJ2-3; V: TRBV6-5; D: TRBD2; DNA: TGTGCCAGCCGGGCGGGGGGGGAGGGCACAGATACGCAGTATTTT; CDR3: CASRAGGEGTDTQYF
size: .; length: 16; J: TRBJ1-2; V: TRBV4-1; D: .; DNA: TGCGCCAGCAGCCAAGTGAGCCCCTTTGCCACCTATGGCTACACCTTC; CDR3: CASSQVSPFATYGYTF
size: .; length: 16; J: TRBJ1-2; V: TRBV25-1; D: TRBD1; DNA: TGTGCCAGCAGCCCGGGACAGAAAGAGCAGGACTATGGCTACACCTTC; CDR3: CASSPGQKEQDYGYTF
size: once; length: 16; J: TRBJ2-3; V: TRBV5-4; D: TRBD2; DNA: TGTGCCAGCACCGCTAGGGAGACTAGCGGGGGCGATACGCAGTATTTT; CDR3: CASTARETSGGDTQYF
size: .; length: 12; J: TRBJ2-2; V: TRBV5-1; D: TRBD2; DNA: TGCGCCAGCGGACTAGCAGCCGGGGAGCTGTTTTTT; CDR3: CASGLAAGELFF
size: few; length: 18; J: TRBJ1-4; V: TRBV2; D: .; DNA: TGTGCCAGCGTGGGGGGGGCAGGAAGACAGGCTCTTAATGAAAAACTGTTTTTT; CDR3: CASVGGAGRQALNEKLFF
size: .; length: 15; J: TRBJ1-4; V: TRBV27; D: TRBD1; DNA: TGTGCCAGCAGTACGGGACAGGGTCTTAATGAAAAACTGTTTTTT; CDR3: CASSTGQGLNEKLFF
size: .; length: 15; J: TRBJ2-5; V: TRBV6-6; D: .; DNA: TGTGCCAGCAGATTCACTAGGGGGTCCCCCGAGACCCAGTACTTC; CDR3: CASRFTRGSPETQYF
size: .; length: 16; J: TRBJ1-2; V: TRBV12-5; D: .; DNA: TGTGCTAGTGGTTTCCACGGGGGGGGGTCTAAGTATGGCTACACCTTC; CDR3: CASGFHGGGSKYGYTF
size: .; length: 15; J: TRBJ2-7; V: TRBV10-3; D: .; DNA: TGTGCCATCAGTGAGTCGTGGACAGAATGCTACGAGCAGTACTTC; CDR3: CAISESWTECYEQYF
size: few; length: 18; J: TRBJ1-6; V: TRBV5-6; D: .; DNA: TGTGCCAGCAGCCGTGAAACCGAGACAGCGATCTATAATTCACCCCTCCACTTT; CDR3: CASSRETETAIYNSPLHF
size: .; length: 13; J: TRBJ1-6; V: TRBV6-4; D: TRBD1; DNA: TGTGCCAGCAATTGGACAGGGAATTCACCCCTCCACTTT; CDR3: CASNWTGNSPLHF
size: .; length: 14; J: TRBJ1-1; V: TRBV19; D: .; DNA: TGTGCAACTACCCATCCGGGCCGGGGGACTGAAGCTTTCTTT; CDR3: CATTHPGRGTEAFF
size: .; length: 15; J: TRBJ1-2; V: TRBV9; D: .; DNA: TGTGCCAGCAGCGACGACAGACACACTAACTATGGCTACACCTTC; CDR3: CASSDDRHTNYGYTF
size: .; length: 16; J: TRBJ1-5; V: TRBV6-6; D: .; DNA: TGTGCCAGCAGTTATCGACAGGTAGCTAGCAATCAGCCCCAGCATTTT; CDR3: CASSYRQVASNQPQHF
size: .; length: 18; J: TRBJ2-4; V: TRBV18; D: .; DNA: TGTGCCAGCTCACCACCGTTTGTGACTTTTATAGCCAAAAACATTCAGTACTTC; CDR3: CASSPPFVTFIAKNIQYF
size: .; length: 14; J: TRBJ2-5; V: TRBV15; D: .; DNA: TGTGCCACCAGCAGATCGACTAGACGGGAGACCCAGTACTTC; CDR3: CATSRSTRRETQYF
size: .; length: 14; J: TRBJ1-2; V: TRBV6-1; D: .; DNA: TGTGCCAGCAGTGAAAAACTGCGACAGTATGGCTACACCTTC; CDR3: CASSEKLRQYGYTF
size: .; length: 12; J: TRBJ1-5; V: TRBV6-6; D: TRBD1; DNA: TGTGCCAGCAGAACAGGGGTTGGGCCCCAGCATTTT; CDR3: CASRTGVGPQHF
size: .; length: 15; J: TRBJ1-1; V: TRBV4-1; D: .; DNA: TGCGCCAGCAGCCAAGAACGGGGAATGAACACTGAAGCTTTCTTT; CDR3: CASSQERGMNTEAFF
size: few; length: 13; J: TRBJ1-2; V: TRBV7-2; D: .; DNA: TGTGCCAGCAGCTTATTTCGAGCGTGTGGCTACACCTTC; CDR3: CASSLFRACGYTF
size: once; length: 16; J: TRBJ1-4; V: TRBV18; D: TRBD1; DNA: TGTGCCAGCTCACCTACACAGGGGGCGAAAGGAGAAAAACTGTTTTTT; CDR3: CASSPTQGAKGEKLFF
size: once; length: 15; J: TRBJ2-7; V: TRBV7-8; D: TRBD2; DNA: TGTGCCAGCAGCTTAAGGACTAGCGGGACCTACGAGCAGTACTTC; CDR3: CASSLRTSGTYEQYF
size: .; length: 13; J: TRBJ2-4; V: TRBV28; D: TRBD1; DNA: TGTGCCAGCGGGACAGGAGGGGAGGACATTCAGTACTTC; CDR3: CASGTGGEDIQYF
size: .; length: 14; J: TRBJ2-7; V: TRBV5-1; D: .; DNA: TGCGCCAGCAGCTCTAGGACAGGAGGGGGTGAGCAGTACTTC; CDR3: CASSSRTGGGEQYF
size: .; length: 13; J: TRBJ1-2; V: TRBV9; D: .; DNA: TGTGCCAGCAGCGTAGAACAGGGAGATGGCTACACCTTC; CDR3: CASSVEQGDGYTF
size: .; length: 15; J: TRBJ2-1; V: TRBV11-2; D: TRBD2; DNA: TGTGCCAGCAGCTTACCGACTAGCGGGGGGGCCTGGCAGTTCTTC; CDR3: CASSLPTSGGAWQFF
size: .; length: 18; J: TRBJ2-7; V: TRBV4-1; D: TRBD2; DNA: TGCGCCAGCAGCCAAACCTACGGGGTAGCGGGGAGCTCCTACGAGCAGTACTTC; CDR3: CASSQTYGVAGSSYEQYF
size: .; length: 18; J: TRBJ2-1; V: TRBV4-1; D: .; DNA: TGCGCCAGCAGCCAAGACTCCCCTGACACGCTCTCATACAATGAGCAGTTCTTC; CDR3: CASSQDSPDTLSYNEQFF
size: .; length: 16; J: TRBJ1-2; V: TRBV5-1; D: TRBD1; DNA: TGCGCCAGCAGCTACTGGACAGGAAATACTAACTATGGCTACACCTTC; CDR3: CASSYWTGNTNYGYTF
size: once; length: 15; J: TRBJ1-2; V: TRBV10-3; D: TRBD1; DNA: TGTGCCATCAGTGGGGGACAGACCGAAATCTATGGCTACACCTTC; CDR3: CAISGGQTEIYGYTF
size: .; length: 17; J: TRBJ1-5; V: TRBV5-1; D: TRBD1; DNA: TGCGCCAGCAGTTTACAACCAATAGACAGGGATAAACAGCCCCAGCATTTT; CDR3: CASSLQPIDRDKQPQHF
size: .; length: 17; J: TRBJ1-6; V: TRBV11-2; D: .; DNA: TGTGCCAGCGGCCTCCCCCAAGGGGCAACCTATAATTCACCCCTCCACTTT; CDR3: CASGLPQGATYNSPLHF
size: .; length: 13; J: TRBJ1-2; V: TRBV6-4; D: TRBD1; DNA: TGTGCCAGCAGCCCCGGGACAGGCTATGGCTACACCTTC; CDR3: CASSPGTGYGYTF
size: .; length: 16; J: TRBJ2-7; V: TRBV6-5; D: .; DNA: TGTGCCAGCAGTTACTCATCGGCGGGGAGCTCCTACGAGCAGTACTTC; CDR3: CASSYSSAGSSYEQYF
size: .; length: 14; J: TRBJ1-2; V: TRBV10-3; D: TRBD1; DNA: TGTGCCTTCCGCCAGGACAGGGTGGGATATGGCTACACCTTC; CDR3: CAFRQDRVGYGYTF
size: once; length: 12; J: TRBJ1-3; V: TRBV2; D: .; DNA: TGTGCCAGCAGTGAAACGGGGAACACCATATATTTT; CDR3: CASSETGNTIYF
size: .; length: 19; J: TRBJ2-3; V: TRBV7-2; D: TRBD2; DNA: TGTGCCAGCAGTACCTGTCCCGGACTAGCGGGGGGCCGGGGAGATACGCAGTATTTT; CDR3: CASSTCPGLAGGRGDTQYF
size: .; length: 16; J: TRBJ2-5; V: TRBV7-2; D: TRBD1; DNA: TGTGCCAGCAGCCCGGGACAGCTCACGTACCAAGAGACCCAGTACTTC; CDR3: CASSPGQLTYQETQYF